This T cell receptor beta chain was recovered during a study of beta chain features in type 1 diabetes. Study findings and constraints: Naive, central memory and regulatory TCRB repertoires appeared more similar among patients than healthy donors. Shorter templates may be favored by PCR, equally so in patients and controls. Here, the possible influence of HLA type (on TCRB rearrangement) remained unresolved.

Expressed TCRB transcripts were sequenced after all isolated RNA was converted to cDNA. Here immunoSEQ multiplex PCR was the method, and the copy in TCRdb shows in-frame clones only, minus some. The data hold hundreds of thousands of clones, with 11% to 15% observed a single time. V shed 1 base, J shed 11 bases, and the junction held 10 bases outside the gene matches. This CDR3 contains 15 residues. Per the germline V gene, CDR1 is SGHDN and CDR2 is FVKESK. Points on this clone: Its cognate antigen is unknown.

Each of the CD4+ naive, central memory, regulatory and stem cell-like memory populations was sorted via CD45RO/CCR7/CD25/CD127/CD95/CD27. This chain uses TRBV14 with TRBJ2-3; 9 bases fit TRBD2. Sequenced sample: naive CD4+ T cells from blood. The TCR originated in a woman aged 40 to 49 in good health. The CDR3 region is CASSQGLAVRDVQYF. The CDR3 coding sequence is TGTGCCAGCAGCCAAGGACTAGCGGTTAGGGACGTGCAGTATTTT.